A selection of T cell receptor beta chains follows, all from one sample in a study of T cell changes during pregnancy in multiple sclerosis. Produced via immunoSEQ multiplex PCR; TCRdb's table is partial and in-frame only. The sample includes 48,000 or so clones, over 80% seen only once; the top ten take 0.91%. This material consisted of CD4+ T cells from peripheral blood mononuclear cells, taken in the second trimester of pregnancy. These receptors were taken from a female donor in good health, enrolled as a control in a pregnancy study. The conserved cysteine and the conserved F or W are not part of the CDR3 here. Fields, in order: J gene, V gene, clone size, CDR3 protein. Size is stated for part of the rows, as once, few or many counts, or as a class when the clone is expanded.

J gene: TRBJ2-7; V gene: TRBV5-1; clone size: .; CDR3 protein: ASSLTSGPTYEQY
J gene: TRBJ1-2; V gene: TRBV9; clone size: .; CDR3 protein: ASSVYGGGYGYT
J gene: TRBJ2-3; V gene: TRBV5-1; clone size: .; CDR3 protein: ASSLVGLAGLDTQY
J gene: TRBJ2-7; V gene: TRBV15; clone size: .; CDR3 protein: ATSRDGAGETEQY
J gene: TRBJ1-1; V gene: TRBV30; clone size: .; CDR3 protein: AWSRSQTEAF
J gene: TRBJ1-2; V gene: TRBV28; clone size: .; CDR3 protein: ASSFLDRDGYT
J gene: TRBJ1-1; V gene: TRBV7-9; clone size: .; CDR3 protein: ASSLGF
J gene: TRBJ1-1; V gene: TRBV10-3; clone size: .; CDR3 protein: AITRAGGHTEAF
J gene: TRBJ2-7; V gene: TRBV5-1; clone size: .; CDR3 protein: ASSFEGTGPYEQY
J gene: TRBJ2-3; V gene: TRBV28; clone size: .; CDR3 protein: ASSPTSGRNPWGTQY
J gene: TRBJ2-1; V gene: TRBV19; clone size: few; CDR3 protein: ASSIGSRGEQF
J gene: TRBJ2-5; V gene: TRBV29-1; clone size: .; CDR3 protein: SAKPGGGETQY
J gene: TRBJ2-4; V gene: TRBV2; clone size: .; CDR3 protein: ASSEVGLAGNIQY
J gene: TRBJ2-1; V gene: TRBV15; clone size: .; CDR3 protein: ATSRSGQTYNEQF
J gene: TRBJ2-3; V gene: TRBV5-5; clone size: .; CDR3 protein: ASSFERPKADTQY
J gene: TRBJ2-1; V gene: TRBV7-2; clone size: .; CDR3 protein: ASSRTGPGGGEQF
J gene: TRBJ1-1; V gene: TRBV18; clone size: .; CDR3 protein: ASSPNRDSEAF
J gene: TRBJ2-1; V gene: TRBV2; clone size: .; CDR3 protein: ASRAPGTKFYNEQF
J gene: TRBJ1-1; V gene: TRBV7-2; clone size: .; CDR3 protein: ASSLAGTNTEAF
J gene: TRBJ1-3; V gene: TRBV2; clone size: .; CDR3 protein: ASSERTGSGNTIY
J gene: TRBJ2-5; V gene: TRBV6-1; clone size: .; CDR3 protein: ASSEQVQETQY
J gene: TRBJ1-2; V gene: TRBV7-2; clone size: .; CDR3 protein: ASSLGTFYGYT
J gene: TRBJ1-4; V gene: TRBV28; clone size: once; CDR3 protein: ASKGAGEKLF
J gene: TRBJ1-5; V gene: TRBV10-3; clone size: .; CDR3 protein: AISDREGQNQPQH
J gene: TRBJ1-4; V gene: TRBV2; clone size: .; CDR3 protein: ASSSPGQGNEKLF
J gene: TRBJ1-6; V gene: TRBV28; clone size: once; CDR3 protein: ASLRGIGDSPLH
J gene: TRBJ2-1; V gene: TRBV6-1; clone size: .; CDR3 protein: ASSELAGGPNEQF
J gene: TRBJ1-1; V gene: TRBV18; clone size: .; CDR3 protein: ASSLETGMNTEAF
J gene: TRBJ1-1; V gene: TRBV28; clone size: .; CDR3 protein: ASSLQGEAF
J gene: TRBJ2-7; V gene: TRBV10-3; clone size: .; CDR3 protein: AISEHRGAASVGQY
J gene: TRBJ2-5; V gene: TRBV28; clone size: .; CDR3 protein: ASRTGTAQETQY
J gene: TRBJ2-1; V gene: TRBV28; clone size: .; CDR3 protein: ASSLYNEQF
J gene: TRBJ2-3; V gene: TRBV28; clone size: .; CDR3 protein: ASSPGGQYTDTQY
J gene: TRBJ1-5; V gene: TRBV30; clone size: once; CDR3 protein: AWSSLGLQPQH
J gene: TRBJ1-6; V gene: TRBV5-6; clone size: .; CDR3 protein: ASSPDGAYNSPLH
J gene: TRBJ2-7; V gene: TRBV29-1; clone size: .; CDR3 protein: SAGGPRSEEQY
J gene: TRBJ2-1; V gene: TRBV6-5; clone size: .; CDR3 protein: ASSGGQGADEQF
J gene: TRBJ2-7; V gene: TRBV11-2; clone size: .; CDR3 protein: ASSLRGASVHGEQY
J gene: TRBJ1-1; V gene: TRBV7-2; clone size: .; CDR3 protein: ASRRGGAGYLSMNTEAF
J gene: TRBJ2-1; V gene: TRBV9; clone size: .; CDR3 protein: ASSVEVRSSGHNEQF
J gene: TRBJ1-1; V gene: TRBV6-5; clone size: .; CDR3 protein: ASSYPGVTEAF
J gene: TRBJ1-2; V gene: TRBV1; clone size: .; CDR3 protein: TSSHARRDRGTYYGYT
J gene: TRBJ2-1; V gene: TRBV7-3; clone size: .; CDR3 protein: ASSLGHSNEQF
J gene: TRBJ1-4; V gene: TRBV7-2; clone size: .; CDR3 protein: ASTRVFNEKLF
J gene: TRBJ2-7; V gene: TRBV4-2; clone size: once; CDR3 protein: ASSLPGTSGYEQY